This TCR beta chain emerged from a study of identical twins. General study results and limits: Conclusions rested on cross-sectional statistics rather than following the same donors.

Worth noting for this clonotype: Antigen specificity is unknown.

One entry per CDR3 protein, called by TCRdb with MiXCR from the 5' RACE reads. The table lists 500,000 to 600,000 distinct CDR3 sequences, around 20% of them singletons. The sample also formed part of further work on T cells expressing NK-cell markers. That paper adds: Six donors carried dominant NKG2C+ clonotypes that made up 1.0-7.0% of their CD8+ T cells.

The receptor was derived from a woman younger than 30 in good health. Sequencing was performed on CD4+ T cells sorted from blood.

CDR3 loop: CSVEWGLAGAYNEQFF. The CDR3 DNA follows: TGCAGCGTTGAATGGGGACTAGCGGGAGCCTACAATGAGCAGTTCTTC. The chain employs TRBV29-1 and TRBJ2-1, with 14 bases aligning to TRBD2. The V and J ends lost 2 bases and 2 bases, in that order; junction bases with no gene match: 2. Germline V gene data show CDR1 as SQVTM and CDR2 as ANQGSEA. This CDR3 has 16 amino acids.